These 25 T cell receptor beta chains were all obtained from the same sample, sequenced in a study of blood T cell repertoires in COVID-19. TCRdb keeps only in-frame clones here, not all; method: immunoSEQ multiplex PCR. The sample lists 45,000 to 50,000 clones, 83% occurring once. Sequenced material: peripheral blood. These receptors came from a man older than 75 in a cohort sampled during active COVID-19.

The rearrangement links TRBV9 to TRBJ2-7, with 7 bases lining up with TRBD2. V lost 0 bases and J lost 3; bases outside the gene matches: 6. From germline, CDR1 is SGDLS and CDR2 YYNGEE. This CDR3 spans 15 amino acids. CDR3: CASSVGSGVYYEQYF. CDR3 sequence (DNA): TGTGCCAGCAGCGTAGGAAGCGGGGTCTACTACGAGCAGTACTTC.

The chain combines TRBV6-5 with TRBJ1-1; D not certain. CDR3 length: 13 amino acids. CDR1 is MNHEY, CDR2 SVGAGI, per germline. V was cut by 3 bases and J by 1 base, with 6 bases left in between. In DNA, the CDR3 is TGTGCCAGCAGTTATCAGGAGAACACTGAAGCTTTCTTT. It is translated as CASSYQENTEAFF.

J is TRBJ2-7 and V is TRBV18, with 8 nucleotides matching TRBD1. This CDR3 has 14 amino acids. V dropped 5 bases and J dropped 5; count of bases not matched to a gene: 8. CDR1 and CDR2 from the germline V gene are KGHSH and LQKENI. The CDR3 reads CASSSRQGSHEQYF. In DNA form, the CDR3 reads TGTGCCAGCTCATCCCGACAGGGGTCCCACGAGCAGTACTTC. Variable domain in full (rest from reference TRBV18 and TRBJ2-7): NAGVMQNPRHLVRRRGQEARLRCSPMKGHSHVYWYRQLPEEGLKFMVYLQKENIIDESGMPKERFSAEFPKEGPSILRIQQVVRGDSAAYFCASSSRQGSHEQYFGPGTRLTVT.

V gene TRBV19 combines with J gene TRBJ1-2; D remains unclear. Germline assignment: CDR1 LNHDA and CDR2 SQIVND (reference sequence). CDR3 length equals 15 residues. V lost 3 bases and J 3 bases, leaving 14 bases between the germline ends. CDR3 sequence (DNA): TGTGCCAGTAGTATGTTGAACAGACCGCACTATGGCTACACCTTC. It encodes CASSMLNRPHYGYTF.

The CDR3 here is CSVDGTYTGELFF. In DNA, the CDR3 is TGCAGCGTTGATGGCACCTACACCGGGGAGCTGTTTTTT. This chain connects TRBV29-1 to TRBJ2-2, with no clear D. Trimming removed 3 bases from V and 3 bases from J, with 8 bases in between. There are 13 residues in the CDR3. Germline values: CDR1 SQVTM, CDR2 ANQGSEA.

This clone has a handful of counts. V usage is TRBV7-7 and J usage is TRBJ2-3; tentatively, D is TRBD2 (6 bases). Trimming cost V 7 bases and J 4 bases, with 18 bases left between them. Germline CDR1 SSHAT, CDR2 FNYEAQ (reference sequence). The CDR3 has 15 amino acids. CDR3 DNA sequence: TGTGCCAGCAACCCTCCGAAACGGGAGCCAGATACGCAGTATTTT. Translated, it gives CASNPPKREPDTQYF.

This clone was detected once. V and J are TRBV28 and TRBJ1-4, with D perhaps TRBD1 (6 bases). The germline V and J ends were trimmed by 7 bases and 7 bases, with 13 bases remaining between them. Germline V gives CDR1 MDHEN, CDR2 SYDVKM. The CDR3 loop spans 13 amino acids. CDR3: CASMLQGLEKLFF. For the CDR3, the DNA is TGTGCCAGCATGTTACAGGGTCTTGAAAAACTGTTTTTT.

This chain links TRBV4-3 with TRBJ2-2, with 11 nucleotides matching TRBD2. Per germline, CDR1 LGHNA and CDR2 YSLEER. The CDR3 has 18 residues. J gave up 4 bases and V 4 bases, and 11 bases lay outside the gene matches. CDR3 residues: CASSRLLAGAIGTGELFF. The CDR3 DNA reads TGCGCCAGCAGCCGCCTACTAGCGGGAGCTATCGGCACCGGGGAGCTGTTTTTT.

The genes are TRBV11-2 and TRBJ1-5; 7 bases are shared with TRBD1. This CDR3 has 15 residues. Losses at the gene ends were 5 bases for V and 0 bases for J; bases not matched to a gene: 4. Germline V gene sequence: CDR1 SGHAT, CDR2 FQNNGV. The CDR3 reads CASSQQGNSNQPQHF. Written as DNA, the CDR3 is TGTGCCAGCAGCCAACAGGGGAATAGCAATCAGCCCCAGCATTTT.

V usage is TRBV6-6 and J usage is TRBJ1-5; D gene ambiguous. Deletions cut 6 bases from V and 0 bases from J, with 12 bases between. The CDR3 is 15 residues long. The germline CDR1 and CDR2 sequences are MNHNY and SVGAGI (reference sequence). The CDR3 protein is CASSPDTYSNQPQHF. The CDR3 DNA follows: TGTGCCAGCAGCCCCGACACCTATAGCAATCAGCCCCAGCATTTT.

The rearrangement joins TRBV7-9 to TRBJ2-1; TRBD2 is a possible D gene (6 bases). In germline, CDR1 is SEHNR, CDR2 FQNEAQ (reference sequence). V was shortened by 5 bases and J by 12 bases, with 17 bases between the two germline ends. The CDR3 runs 13 residues. The CDR3 loop is CASSAGTPGRQFF. The CDR3 bases are TGTGCCAGCAGCGCAGGGACTCCCGGAAGGCAGTTCTTC.

This clone turned up a few times. V gene TRBV27 combines with J gene TRBJ2-7, with a weak D call TRBD2 (5 bases). Per germline, CDR1 MNHEY and CDR2 SMNVEV (reference sequence). This CDR3 is 15 amino acids long. Trimming pared 5 bases from V and 5 bases from J, leaving 19 bases between. The CDR3 nucleotides read TGTGCCAGCAGTCCCCTAGGAGTCGGGGTACACGAGCAGTACTTC. Protein sequence: CASSPLGVGVHEQYF.

The CDR3 loop is CASSSNYGYTF. The CDR3, as DNA: TGTGCCAGCAGTTCGAACTATGGCTACACCTTC. The V gene is TRBV28, the J gene TRBJ1-2, with D unclear. V lost 4 bases to trimming and J lost 2 bases, with 2 bases between them. CDR3 length: 11 residues. The V gene's germline CDR1 is MDHEN and CDR2 SYDVKM.

The gene calls are TRBV28 and TRBJ2-7, with TRBD2 matching 10 bases. Germline CDR1 is MDHEN and CDR2 is SYDVKM. Trimming at V came to 8 bases and at J to 5 bases, leaving 15 bases not matched to a gene. The CDR3 sequence is 16 residues long. The CDR3 nucleotides are TGTGCCAGCGCACCTAGCGGGAGAGGGGGGAGAAACGAGCAGTACTTC. Protein: CASAPSGRGGRNEQYF. The full variable domain, with the rest looked up from reference TRBV28 and TRBJ2-7, is DVKVTQSSRYLVKRTGEKVFLECVQDMDHENMFWYRQDPGLGLRLIYFSYDVKMKEKGDIPEGYSVSREKKERFSLILESASTNQTSMYLCASAPSGRGGRNEQYFGPGTRLTVT.

J is TRBJ2-3 and V is TRBV11-3; 7 nucleotides line up with TRBD2. The CDR3 consists of 15 residues. V gave up 5 bases and J gave up 0 bases; unmatched junction bases: 5. Germline CDR1 SGHNT, CDR2 YENEEA. The CDR3 region is CASSRDYSSTDTQYF. The DNA for the CDR3 is TGTGCCAGCAGCCGGGACTACTCTAGCACAGATACGCAGTATTTT.

This chain connects TRBV19 to TRBJ2-1; 13 nucleotides line up with TRBD2. The CDR3 extends over 16 amino acids. The ends lost 6 bases at V and 3 bases at J; junction bases unmatched: 5. Germline lookup yields CDR1 LNHDA and CDR2 SQIVND (reference sequence). In DNA form, the CDR3 reads TGTGCCAGTAGCCGACTAGCGGGAGGTAACTACAATGAGCAGTTCTTC. Residues: CASSRLAGGNYNEQFF.

This chain uses TRBV7-9 with TRBJ2-1, with TRBD2 matching over 12 bases. Germline V CDR1 and CDR2: SEHNR, FQNEAQ (reference sequence). V shed 4 bases, J shed 4 bases, and the junction held 8 bases outside the gene matches. This CDR3 is 17 amino acids long. The CDR3 protein is CASSSKLAGGLYNEQFF. The CDR3, as DNA: TGTGCCAGCAGCTCCAAACTAGCGGGAGGTTTATACAATGAGCAGTTCTTC.

The rearrangement links TRBV6-2 or TRBV6-3 to TRBJ2-3, with 9 bases aligning to TRBD1. Germline V CDR1 and CDR2: MNHEY, SVGEGT. The V segment lost 4 bases and the J segment 0 bases; nucleotides outside the gene matches: 5. This CDR3 is built from 16 residues. The CDR3 reads CASSFYRGLSTDTQYF. The DNA for the CDR3 is TGTGCCAGCAGTTTCTACAGGGGGCTAAGCACAGATACGCAGTATTTT.

The rearrangement links TRBV11-2 to TRBJ1-2; no definite D call. The germline V gene encodes CDR1 SGHAT and CDR2 FQNNGV. Trimming cost V 4 bases and J 2 bases, with 2 bases left between them. This CDR3 contains 11 residues. This chain's CDR3 is CASSSNYGYTF. CDR3 bases: TGTGCCAGCAGCTCAAACTATGGCTACACCTTC.

The chain combines TRBV19 with TRBJ2-6, with D possibly being TRBD2 (5 bases). CDR1 is LNHDA and CDR2 is SQIVND in the germline V gene (reference sequence). Trimming left V 6 bases short and J 0 bases short, with 12 bases between. The CDR3 runs 16 residues. CDR3 sequence: CASSPLRGSGANVLTF. For the CDR3, the DNA is TGTGCCAGTAGCCCGTTACGGGGCTCTGGGGCCAACGTCCTGACTTTC.

The gene calls are TRBV4-1 and TRBJ1-2; perhaps TRBD1 as D (5 bases). V gave up 0 bases and J gave up 8 bases, with 25 bases separating them. The length of the CDR3 is 18 residues. Germline V gene lookup returns CDR1 MGHRA and CDR2 YSYEKL. In DNA, the CDR3 is TGCGCCAGCAGCCAAGATCTAAGTTACCCAGGGTCAGCAAGCGGCTACACCTTC. Residues: CASSQDLSYPGSASGYTF.

This sequence joins TRBV10-3 and TRBJ2-2, with a weak D call TRBD1 (5 bases). Germline CDR1 and CDR2: ENHRY and SYGVKD. The CDR3 spans 15 residues. The germline V and J ends were trimmed by 6 bases and 5 bases, with 16 bases remaining between them. The CDR3 reads CAISPHDRRTGELFF. The DNA for the CDR3 is TGTGCCATCAGCCCACACGACAGACGAACCGGGGAGCTGTTTTTT.

The CDR3 here is CASSPRTGYEQYF. DNA for the CDR3: TGTGCCAGCAGCCCTAGGACTGGGTACGAGCAGTACTTC. The chain employs TRBV9 and TRBJ2-7, with D maybe TRBD2 (5 bases). Germline assignment: CDR1 SGDLS and CDR2 YYNGEE. The CDR3 loop spans 13 amino acids. The germline V and J ends were trimmed by 4 bases and 4 bases, with 12 bases remaining between them.

The J gene is TRBJ2-5, the V gene TRBV29-1; D is uncertain. V lost 7 bases to trimming and J lost 2 bases, with 11 bases between them. The germline V gene has CDR1 SQVTM and CDR2 ANQGSEA. The CDR3 extends over 12 amino acids. CDR3: CSASLVQETQYF. The DNA for the CDR3 is TGCAGCGCCTCTCTAGTGCAAGAGACCCAGTACTTC.

The genes are TRBV6-6 and TRBJ2-2, with 7 nucleotides matching TRBD1. The J segment lost 4 bases and the V segment lost 6 bases, leaving 8 bases of the junction unmatched. CDR1 is MNHNY and CDR2 is SVGAGI in the germline V gene (reference sequence). CDR3 length: 15 amino acids. The CDR3 DNA is TGTGCCAGCAGCCTATACAGGGGATCCACCGGGGAGCTGTTTTTT. Translation: CASSLYRGSTGELFF.